Given below is one T cell receptor beta chain in context. Its matching antigen is unknown. The CDR3 consists of 14 residues. Trimming removed 3 bases at V and 2 bases at J, with 7 bases between. CDR1 and CDR2 (germline): LGHDT, YNNKEL (reference sequence). Primers used in a second PCR of about 7 to 12 cycles were a sample-barcoded 5' primer and a J-beta primer mix. TCRdb ran MiXCR on the 5' RACE reads and lists one entry per CDR3 protein. Of around 1.5 million distinct CDR3 sequences listed, roughly 32% are singletons. In each sample, at least 6 million PBMCs were isolated. This entry is derived from a study of blood T cells in healthy people across ages. General observations from the study: The study regarded diversity estimates from one million T cells as underestimates. Among long-lived donors, naive CD4+ cells were more numerous and diversity higher than in aged donors.

The sequenced sample was blood. This receptor was obtained from a woman aged 30 to 39 in good health. The chain has TRBV3-1 and TRBJ1-4, with no clear D. The CDR3 DNA reads TGTGCCAGCAGCCAGGGGATGACTAATGAAAAACTGTTTTTT. Its protein product is CASSQGMTNEKLFF.